This T cell receptor beta chain was sequenced during a study of neurological immune-mediated disorders. Study observations and caveats: HTLV-1-associated myelopathy showed the most TCR clonal expansion; multiple sclerosis the least, below healthy controls.

5'RACE generated cDNA with 10-nucleotide random UMIs. One entry per CDR3 protein results from TCRdb running MiXCR on the 5' RACE reads. The data hold tens of thousands of distinct CDR3 sequences, with around 5.2% observed a single time. The V end was cut by 5 bases, the J end by 4 bases, with 8 bases between. Germline CDR1 DFQATT, CDR2 SNEGSKA (reference sequence). The CDR3 has 11 residues. This clonotype came up many times. Its cognate antigen is unknown. The V and J genes are TRBV20-1 and TRBJ1-2; D call uncertain. Sequencing input: PBMCs. The TCR comes from a man in his late teens or twenties with multiple sclerosis. CDR3 bases: TGCAGTGCTCCTACCCTCTATGGCTACACCTTC. It is translated as CSAPTLYGYTF.